The 8 T cell receptor beta chains listed next were all sequenced from one sample in a study of cytomegalovirus exposure and HLA in healthy donors. PCR used 60 Vbeta primers and 13 Jbeta primers. Generated by immunoSEQ multiplex PCR, the TCRdb table keeps only in-frame clones and is missing some. The data show 200,000 or so clones, over 70% seen once. Source material: PBMCs. The receptors here all came from a boy aged 2 to 9 in good health and CMV-seronegative.

The chain joins TRBV9 to TRBJ2-5; 8 positions match TRBD2. This CDR3 has 15 residues. Per the germline V gene, CDR1 is SGDLS and CDR2 is YYNGEE. J lost 0 bases, V lost 6 bases, and 7 bases had no gene match. CDR3 residues: CASTLTSAHQETQYF. The CDR3 bases are TGTGCCAGCACCTTGACTAGCGCGCACCAAGAGACCCAGTACTTC.

The V gene is TRBV6-5, the J gene TRBJ1-2; D not certain. The V gene's germline CDR1 is MNHEY and CDR2 SVGAGI. The CDR3 has 12 amino acids. Trimming removed 5 bases from V and 8 bases from J, with 12 bases in between. CDR3 bases: TGTGCCAGCAGTACATCGGGAGGAGGCTACACCTTC. It specifies CASSTSGGGYTF.

The genes are TRBV29-1 and TRBJ1-2; D remains ambiguous. Germline values: CDR1 SQVTM, CDR2 ANQGSEA. Trimming pared 0 bases from V and 2 bases from J, leaving 16 bases between. The CDR3 is 16 amino acids. The CDR3 DNA reads TGCAGCGTTGAAGATAGCGGTAAACCGTTCAACTATGGCTACACCTTC. Translation gives CSVEDSGKPFNYGYTF.

The rearrangement uses TRBV9 and TRBJ1-3; D perhaps matches TRBD1 (5 bases). The CDR3 has 14 amino acids. CDR1 and CDR2 from the germline V gene are SGDLS and YYNGEE. With 7 bases removed from V and 2 bases from J, the gap between germline ends came to 13 bases. This CDR3 is CASSPSRAGNTIYF. CDR3 nucleotides: TGTGCCAGCTCCCCCTCCAGGGCTGGAAACACCATATATTTT.

The chain employs TRBV20-1 and TRBJ2-5; a weak D match, TRBD2 (7 bases). V was clipped by 4 bases and J by 5 bases, with 8 bases between them. The CDR3 is made up of 11 amino acids. Germline lookup yields CDR1 DFQATT and CDR2 SNEGSKA (reference sequence). This CDR3 reads CSAKGGETQYF. The CDR3 region has the DNA TGCAGTGCTAAGGGGGGGGAGACCCAGTACTTC.

As to this clone: At one end, the junction sequence differs from germline, possibly due to a read error. The chain employs TRBV27 and TRBJ2-7; TRBD1 aligns across 9 bases. Germline V gene sequence: CDR1 MNHEY, CDR2 SMNVEV (reference sequence). This CDR3 is built from 15 residues. The CDR3 nucleotides are TGTGCCAGCAATCCAAGGGGGGGACAGGGTGGGATTCGGCACTTC. As protein: CASNPRGGQGGIRHF.

The chain recombines TRBV19 with TRBJ2-7; possible D gene TRBD1, 5 bases. Germline loops: CDR1 LNHDA, CDR2 SQIVND (reference sequence). The CDR3 runs to 15 residues. V was shortened by 0 bases and J by 2 bases, with 11 bases between the two germline ends. The CDR3 reads CASSIERQPTYEQYF. CDR3 nucleotides: TGTGCCAGTAGTATAGAACGACAGCCAACCTACGAGCAGTACTTC. The variable domain in full, completed from reference TRBV19 and TRBJ2-7, reads DGGITQSPKYLFRKEGQNVTLSCEQNLNHDAMYWYRQDPGQGLRLIYYSQIVNDFQKGDIAEGYSVSREKKESFPLTVTSAQKNPTAFYLCASSIERQPTYEQYFGPGTRLTVT.

The chain joins TRBV5-1 to TRBJ2-7; 14 nucleotides agree with TRBD2. Germline V gene data show CDR1 as SGHRS and CDR2 as YFSETQ. The CDR3 sequence is 15 residues long. With V trimmed by 5 bases and J by 3 bases, 4 bases remained unmatched. CDR3 in amino acids: CASSYGTSGSYEQYF. CDR3 DNA: TGCGCCAGCAGTTACGGGACTAGCGGGAGCTACGAGCAGTACTTC.